The clone carrying this T cell receptor (beta chain) was detected only a few times. Its specificity is not known. TCRdb re-analysed the 5' RACE reads in MiXCR, keeping a single row per CDR3 protein. This table holds 500,000 to 600,000 distinct CDR3 sequences, roughly 18% found once. The data originate from a study of T-cell memory formation after mild COVID-19. Study-wide context: TCR clustering was largely donor specific.

Whole-study findings and limits: Among CD4+ contracting clones, most were CM and EM, and CD8+ ones EMRA. Memory cells collected pre-infection included some clones that later responded, suggesting cross-reactive memory joined.

In germline, CDR1 is SEHNR, CDR2 FQNEAQ (reference sequence). Trimming removed 4 bases from V and 6 bases from J, with 7 bases in between. This CDR3 contains 12 residues. This receptor was taken from an adult woman who had mild COVID-19 (a few samples of this study predate the infection). Cell type and time point are not known. The chain couples TRBV7-9 to TRBJ2-1; no reliable D call. Input material: PBMCs or a T cell subset sorted from them (not recorded which). The CDR3, as DNA: TGTGCCAGCAGCTACAACACCAATGAGCAGTTCTTC. Encoded protein: CASSYNTNEQFF.